This TCR beta chain stems from a study of blood T cell repertoires in COVID-19. About the study: Whether acute or convalescent, the COVID-19 samples came from the United States, Italy and Spain. T cells, B-cell-depleted T cells, or PBMCs provided the cDNA or gDNA that served as material.

Methods used by the authors: Reference gene primer amplification gave estimated nucleated cell counts. The table came from immunoSEQ multiplex PCR; TCRdb's copy has only in-frame clones and leaves some out. The DNA was the basis for D and trimming; V, J and clone size are from that table. The data hold 35,000 to 50,000 clones, with approximately 86% observed a single time. The CDR3 totals 17 residues. V lost 4 bases and J lost 0, with 16 bases in between. Germline CDR1 and CDR2: MNHEY and SMNVEV (reference sequence). This chain joins TRBV27 and TRBJ2-1; D is unresolved. What was sequenced was peripheral blood. The receptor comes from a human donor in a cohort sampled during active COVID-19. The chain's CDR3 is CASSSSPQRVSYNEQFF. The CDR3 DNA is TGTGCCAGCAGTTCCTCCCCGCAACGGGTCTCCTACAATGAGCAGTTCTTC.